What follows describes a single TCR beta chain. Its specificity is not known. Per germline, CDR1 WNHNN and CDR2 SYGVQD (reference sequence). After removal of 4 bases from V and 5 bases from J, the junction contained 9 bases not matched to a gene. CDR3 length: 15 residues. This entry is derived from a study of cytomegalovirus exposure and HLA in healthy donors. The PCR made use of 60 Vbeta and 13 Jbeta primers. Assay: immunoSEQ multiplex PCR; the TCRdb copy retains only in-frame clones and omits some. Here the sample spans approximately 180,000 clones, around 80% being singletons. The study, taken as a whole, reports: In an earlier analysis, most TCR beta V segments were productive about 90% or about 30% of the time. A later analysis reported that several of the most significant clusters appeared to be linked to common viral pathogens, among them Epstein-Barr virus. It is likely that the observed cluster of highly shared sequence variants was a sequencing artifact.

This TCR came from a man between 18 and 35 years old in good health and CMV-seronegative. The gene calls are TRBV10-1 and TRBJ1-1; 8 bases are a match to TRBD1. The sample taken for sequencing was PBMCs. The CDR3 loop is CASSARAGGATEAFF. CDR3 in DNA: TGCGCCAGCAGTGCTAGGGCAGGGGGCGCGACTGAAGCTTTCTTT.